This T cell receptor beta chain was sequenced during a study of naive CD8 T cells in extremely preterm neonates (dated by TCRdb to 2017 to 2019). General notes on the study: The study compared TCRbeta CDR3 repertoires of sorted naive CD8+ T cells across four age groups: extremely preterm neonates, term neonates, young children and adults. On the study overall, not on this receptor specifically: Prospective longitudinal studies of preterm and term neonates were called for by the authors so that T cell development could be tracked within individuals. Significantly lower iChao1 richness than in all other age groups (p < 0.05) and an even clone distribution were observed in preterm neonates, indicating a less rich repertoire. Among the limitations the authors pointed out were a small sample size and productive template counts that varied across preterm samples. A larger fraction of CDR3 nucleotide sequences was shared among preterm neonates (around 2.7%) than among term neonates (roughly 0.4%), young children (approximately 0.03%) and adults (approximately 0.01%). Preterm CDR3s were shorter, with fewer N additions and less junctional trimming, and were closer to germline than those of older groups.

As to this clone: It has no known antigen specificity. Base qualities are not recorded, but no much larger clone differs from it by a single base.

Preterm samples came from four extremely preterm deliveries at about 23-27 weeks of gestation. Exclusion from the study was applied to pregnancies with fetal demise, active maternal HSV infection or known maternal HIV infection. A FACSAria III cell sorter was used to sort live, Annexin V-negative naive CD8+ T cells (CD3+CD8+CD45RA+CCR7+). Between roughly 18,000 and 100,000 naive CD8+ T cells were sorted per sample. Mixed venous-arterial cord blood was collected with preassembled standardized sampling kits. Cord blood was kept at room temperature and processed within 4 hours of collection. Mononuclear cells were isolated from diluted blood by Ficoll-Paque density gradient centrifugation. Mononuclear cells were cryopreserved in around 10% DMSO with approximately 90% FBS and stored long term at -150°C before sorting. After thawing, cells were stained with Annexin V along with antibodies against CD3, CD8, CCR7 and CD45RA. The DNeasy Blood and Tissue Kit was used to extract genomic DNA from sorted cell pellets that had been snap-frozen.

TCRbeta CDR3 regions were amplified from genomic DNA by a two-step, bias-controlled multiplex PCR. Primers specific for every TRBV and TRBJ gene segment were included in the multiplex PCR. The immunoSEQ Assay was used to generate the TCRbeta repertoire data. As for the authors' bioinformatics: To merge closely related sequences, reads went through filtering and clustering using a relative-frequency ratio and a modified nearest-neighbor algorithm. The V, D and J gene assignments for CDR3 sequences were based on IMGT annotation. Template counts were quantified against synthetic TCR CDR3 analog sequences and normalized for PCR amplification bias. Only unique productive sequences, that is, in-frame CDR3 sequences lacking stop codons, were included in the analyses. The immunoSEQ Analyzer software was used to compute clonality, defined as 1 minus Pielou's evenness, and iChao1 richness. Depending on the Shapiro-Wilk normality results, either Student's t-test or a non-parametric test was run in JMP for statistical testing. The immuneACCESS repertoire file appears here via TCRdb, limited to in-frame rearrangements. These files lack a portion of the clones; in checked studies, under half of the deficit traces to unresolved V genes, and the cause of the others is not known. V, J and clone size reflect that table, while D and trimming were determined from the DNA. Within this sample are tens of thousands of clones, with roughly 88% of them counted one time only. In total, the top ten clones hold roughly 0.99% of the sample.

Source material: naive CD8+ T cells from cord blood. The clonotype comes from a boy who was born preterm.

In nucleotide form, the sequence is TGCGCCAGCAGCCGACAGGGGAACACTGAAGCTTTCTTT. Its protein product is CASSRQGNTEAFF. The chain couples TRBV4-1 to TRBJ1-1; 7 bases in the middle match TRBD1. Here V drops 4 bases and J drops 1 base, and the junction holds 0 bases not matched to any gene. CDR1 and CDR2, looked up from the germline V gene, are MGHRA and YSYEKL. The CDR3, from cysteine to phenylalanine, totals 13 residues. Left in the record is the CDR3 DNA by itself, 39 bases read in frame from the first base.